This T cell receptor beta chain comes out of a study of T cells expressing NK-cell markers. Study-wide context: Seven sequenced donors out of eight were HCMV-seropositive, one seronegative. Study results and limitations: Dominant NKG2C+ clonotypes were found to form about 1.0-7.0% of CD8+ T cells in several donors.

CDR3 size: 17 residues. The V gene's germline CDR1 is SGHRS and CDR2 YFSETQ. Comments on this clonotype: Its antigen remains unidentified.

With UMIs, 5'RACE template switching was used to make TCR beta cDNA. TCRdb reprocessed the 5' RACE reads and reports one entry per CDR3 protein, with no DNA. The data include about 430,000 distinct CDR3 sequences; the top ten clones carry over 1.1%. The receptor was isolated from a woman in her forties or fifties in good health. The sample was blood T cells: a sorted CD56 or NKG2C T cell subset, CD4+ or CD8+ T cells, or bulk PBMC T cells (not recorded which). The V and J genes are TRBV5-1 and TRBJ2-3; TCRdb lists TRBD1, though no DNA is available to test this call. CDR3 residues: CASSLGPTRDYTDTQYF.